These T cell receptor beta chains were read from a single sample in a study of identical twins. One entry per CDR3 protein results from TCRdb running MiXCR on the 5' RACE reads. The sample has a few hundred thousand distinct CDR3 sequences, more than 8% seen once. The data were also submitted as part of a second study, on yellow fever vaccine responses in identical twins.

Material for sequencing was CD8+ T cells sorted from blood. The origin of the receptors is a woman aged 18-29 years in good health. The CDR3 runs from the conserved cysteine through the conserved F or W. D genes are given only for firm matches. Not all rows give a size; the values are once, few, many and, for expanded clones, a class.

d_call: NA; j_call: TRBJ2-4; clone_size: once; v_call: TRBV21-1; cdr3_aa: CASSKALLGLATGPAKNIQYF; cdr3_nt: TGTGCCAGCAGCAAAGCGCTTTTAGGGTTGGCGACGGGCCCAGCCAAAAACATTCAGTACTTC
d_call: NA; j_call: TRBJ2-5; clone_size: many; v_call: TRBV5-1; cdr3_aa: CASSLTLVQETQYF; cdr3_nt: TGCGCCAGCAGCTTAACCCTTGTACAAGAGACCCAGTACTTC
d_call: TRBD1; j_call: TRBJ2-1; clone_size: many; v_call: TRBV12-3/TRBV12-4; cdr3_aa: CASSRSTGTLSEQFF; cdr3_nt: TGTGCCAGCAGTAGATCGACAGGGACGCTAAGTGAGCAGTTCTTC
d_call: TRBD2; j_call: TRBJ2-7; clone_size: many; v_call: TRBV10-3; cdr3_aa: CAISASGSDYEQYF; cdr3_nt: TGTGCCATCAGTGCTAGCGGGAGCGACTACGAGCAGTACTTC
d_call: TRBD1; j_call: TRBJ2-3; clone_size: NA; v_call: TRBV3-1; cdr3_aa: CASTGDRGVTDTQYF; cdr3_nt: TGTGCCAGCACCGGAGACAGGGGAGTCACAGATACGCAGTATTTT
d_call: TRBD1; j_call: TRBJ2-6; clone_size: NA; v_call: TRBV7-9; cdr3_aa: CASSGQGAEGANVLTF; cdr3_nt: TGTGCCAGCAGCGGACAGGGGGCGGAAGGGGCCAACGTCCTGACTTTC
d_call: NA; j_call: TRBJ2-7; clone_size: few; v_call: TRBV7-8; cdr3_aa: CASSLALGGRNEQYF; cdr3_nt: TGTGCCAGCAGCTTAGCGCTCGGAGGGAGAAACGAGCAGTACTTC
d_call: NA; j_call: TRBJ2-7; clone_size: NA; v_call: TRBV6-2/TRBV6-3; cdr3_aa: CASSFIRDHEQYF; cdr3_nt: TGTGCCAGCAGTTTCATCAGGGATCACGAGCAGTACTTC
d_call: NA; j_call: TRBJ2-2; clone_size: few; v_call: TRBV20-1; cdr3_aa: CSASGGEQGWGTGELFF; cdr3_nt: TGCAGTGCTAGTGGAGGGGAACAGGGCTGGGGCACCGGGGAGCTGTTTTTT
d_call: NA; j_call: TRBJ2-1; clone_size: NA; v_call: TRBV6-2/TRBV6-3; cdr3_aa: CASSYGFGGTTYNEQFF; cdr3_nt: TGTGCCAGCAGTTACGGTTTCGGGGGCACTACCTACAATGAGCAGTTCTTC
d_call: NA; j_call: TRBJ1-6; clone_size: NA; v_call: TRBV11-2; cdr3_aa: CASRTPGSPLHF; cdr3_nt: TGTGCCAGCAGGACCCCAGGGTCACCCCTCCACTTT